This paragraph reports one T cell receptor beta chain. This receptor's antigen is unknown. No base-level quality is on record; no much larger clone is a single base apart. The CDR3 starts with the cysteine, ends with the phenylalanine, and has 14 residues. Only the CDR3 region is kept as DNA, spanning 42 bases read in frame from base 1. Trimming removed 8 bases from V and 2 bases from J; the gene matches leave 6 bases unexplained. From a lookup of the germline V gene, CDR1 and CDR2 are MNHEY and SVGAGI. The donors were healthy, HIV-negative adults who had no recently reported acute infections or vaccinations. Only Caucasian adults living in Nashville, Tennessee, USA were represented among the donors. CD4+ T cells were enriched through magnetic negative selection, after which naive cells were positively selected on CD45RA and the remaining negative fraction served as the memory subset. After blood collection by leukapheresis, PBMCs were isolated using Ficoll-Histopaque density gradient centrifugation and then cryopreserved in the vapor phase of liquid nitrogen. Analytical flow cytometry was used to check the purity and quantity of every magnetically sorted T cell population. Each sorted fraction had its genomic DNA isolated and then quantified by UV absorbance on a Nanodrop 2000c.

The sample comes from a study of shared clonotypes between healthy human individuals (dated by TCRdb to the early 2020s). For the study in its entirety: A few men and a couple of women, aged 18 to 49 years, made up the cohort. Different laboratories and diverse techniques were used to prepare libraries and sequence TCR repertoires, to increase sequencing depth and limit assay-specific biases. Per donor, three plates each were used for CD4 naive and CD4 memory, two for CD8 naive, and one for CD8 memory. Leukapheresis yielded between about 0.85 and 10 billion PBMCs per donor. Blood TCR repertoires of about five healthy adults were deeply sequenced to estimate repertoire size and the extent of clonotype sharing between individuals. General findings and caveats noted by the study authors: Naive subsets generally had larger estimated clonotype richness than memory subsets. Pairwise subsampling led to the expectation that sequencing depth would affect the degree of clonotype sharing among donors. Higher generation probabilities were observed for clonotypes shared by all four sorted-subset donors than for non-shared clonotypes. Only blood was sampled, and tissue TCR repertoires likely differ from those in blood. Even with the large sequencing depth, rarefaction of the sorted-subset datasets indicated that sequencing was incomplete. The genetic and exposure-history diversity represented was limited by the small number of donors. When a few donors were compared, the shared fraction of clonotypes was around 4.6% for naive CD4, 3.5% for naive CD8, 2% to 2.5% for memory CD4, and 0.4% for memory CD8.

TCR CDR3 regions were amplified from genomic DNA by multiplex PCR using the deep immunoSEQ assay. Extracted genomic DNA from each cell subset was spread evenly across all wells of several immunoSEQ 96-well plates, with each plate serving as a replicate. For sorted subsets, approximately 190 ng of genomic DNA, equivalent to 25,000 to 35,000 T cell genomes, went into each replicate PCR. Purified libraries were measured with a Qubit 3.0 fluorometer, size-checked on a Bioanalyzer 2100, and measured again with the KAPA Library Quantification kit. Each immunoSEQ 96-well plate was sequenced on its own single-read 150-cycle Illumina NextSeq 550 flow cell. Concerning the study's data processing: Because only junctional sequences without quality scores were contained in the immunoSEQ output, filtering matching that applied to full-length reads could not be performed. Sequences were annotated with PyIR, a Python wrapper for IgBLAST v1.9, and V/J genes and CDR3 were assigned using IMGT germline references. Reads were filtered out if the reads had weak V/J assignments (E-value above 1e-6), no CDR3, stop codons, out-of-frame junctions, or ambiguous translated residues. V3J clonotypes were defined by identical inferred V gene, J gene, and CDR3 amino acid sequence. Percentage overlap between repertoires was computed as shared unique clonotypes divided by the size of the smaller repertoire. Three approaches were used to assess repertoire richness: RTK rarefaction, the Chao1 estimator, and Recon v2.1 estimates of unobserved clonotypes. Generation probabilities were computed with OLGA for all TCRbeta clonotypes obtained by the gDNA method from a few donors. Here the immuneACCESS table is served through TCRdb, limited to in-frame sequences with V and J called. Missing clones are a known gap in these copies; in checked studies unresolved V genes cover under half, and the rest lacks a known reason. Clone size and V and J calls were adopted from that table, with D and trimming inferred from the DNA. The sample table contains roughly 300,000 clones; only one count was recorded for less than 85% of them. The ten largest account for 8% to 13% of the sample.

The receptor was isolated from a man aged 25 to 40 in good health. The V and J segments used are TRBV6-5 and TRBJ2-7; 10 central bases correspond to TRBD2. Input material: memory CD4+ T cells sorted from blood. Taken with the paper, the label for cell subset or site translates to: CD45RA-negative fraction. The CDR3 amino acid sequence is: CASGYSGRPYEQYF. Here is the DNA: TGTGCCAGCGGCTATAGCGGGAGGCCCTACGAGCAGTACTTC.